This T cell receptor (beta chain) emerged from a study of T cell responses to AZD1222 COVID-19 vaccine. Germline CDR1 and CDR2: LGHDT and YNNKEL (reference sequence). This CDR3 region has 14 residues. The V end lost 4 bases, the J end lost 0 bases, and 6 bases lay between the germline ends. Sequencing was performed with immunoSEQ multiplex PCR; in TCRdb, only in-frame clones are kept and a portion is missing. The sample includes 130,000 to 150,000 clones, about 87% of them seen just once. This specimen was peripheral blood, taken on day 0 of AZD1222 vaccination. The rearrangement links TRBV3-1 (or the pseudogene TRBV3-2) to TRBJ2-2, with D uncertain. The sequence was obtained from an adult in good health. The CDR3 here is CASSLNTNTGELFF. For the CDR3, the DNA is TGTGCCAGCAGCCTAAATACGAACACCGGGGAGCTGTTTTTT.